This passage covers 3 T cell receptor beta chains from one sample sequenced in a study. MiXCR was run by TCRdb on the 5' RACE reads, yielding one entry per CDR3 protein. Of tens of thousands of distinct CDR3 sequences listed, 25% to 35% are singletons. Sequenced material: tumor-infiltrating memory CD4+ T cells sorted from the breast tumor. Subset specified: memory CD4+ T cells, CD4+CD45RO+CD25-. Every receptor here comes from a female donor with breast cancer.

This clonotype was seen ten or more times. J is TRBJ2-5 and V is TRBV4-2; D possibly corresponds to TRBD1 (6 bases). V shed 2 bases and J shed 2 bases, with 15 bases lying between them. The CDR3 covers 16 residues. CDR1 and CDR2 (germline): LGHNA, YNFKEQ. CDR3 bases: TGTGCCAGCAGCCAAAGGGGGTCGGCGTTGCAAGAGACCCAGTACTTC. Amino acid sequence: CASSQRGSALQETQYF.

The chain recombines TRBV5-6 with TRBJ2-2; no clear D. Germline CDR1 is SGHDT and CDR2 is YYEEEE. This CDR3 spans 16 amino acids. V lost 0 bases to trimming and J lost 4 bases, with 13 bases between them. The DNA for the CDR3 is TGTGCCAGCAGCTTGGCAGCCCAACGGTCCACCGGGGAGCTGTTTTTT. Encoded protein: CASSLAAQRSTGELFF.

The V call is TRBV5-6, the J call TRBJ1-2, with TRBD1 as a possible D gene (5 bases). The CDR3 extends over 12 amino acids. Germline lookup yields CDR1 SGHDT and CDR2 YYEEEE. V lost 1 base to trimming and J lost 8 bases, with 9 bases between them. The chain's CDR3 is CASSLYGAGYTF. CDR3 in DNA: TGTGCCAGCAGCTTGTATGGGGCCGGCTACACCTTC.